The sample holds a few counts of the clone carrying this T cell receptor beta chain. Its antigen is not identified. The J segment lost 4 bases and the V segment lost 3 bases, leaving 6 bases of the junction unmatched. The CDR3 has 15 residues. Germline CDR1 and CDR2: SGDLS and YYNGEE. These data originate in a study of T cells in Graves' hyperthyroidism and ophthalmopathy. Study-wide points: A median around 6.4 months before onset, the model predicted ophthalmopathy.

Using RNA transcripts as the source, TCR beta CDR3 regions were amplified. With the HTBI primer set, the TCR CDR3 went through a first round of RT-PCR. Each CDR3 protein is one row after TCRdb ran MiXCR on the multiplex PCR reads. The sample lists a few hundred thousand distinct CDR3 sequences, roughly 15% occurring once. The clonotype was recovered from a woman between 18 and 29 years old with Graves' hyperthyroidism. Sequenced material: blood. This chain joins TRBV9 and TRBJ2-2, with 7 bases matching TRBD1. The CDR3: CASSEGAMGTGELFF. The CDR3 nucleotides are TGTGCCAGCAGCGAGGGGGCTATGGGCACCGGGGAGCTGTTTTTT. Using reference TRBV9 and TRBJ2-2 for the parts outside the CDR3, the full variable domain is DSGVTQTPKHLITATGQRVTLRCSPRSGDLSVYWYQQSLDQGLQFLIQYYNGEERAKGNILERFSAQQFPDLHSELNLSSLELGDSALYFCASSEGAMGTGELFFGEGSRLTVL.